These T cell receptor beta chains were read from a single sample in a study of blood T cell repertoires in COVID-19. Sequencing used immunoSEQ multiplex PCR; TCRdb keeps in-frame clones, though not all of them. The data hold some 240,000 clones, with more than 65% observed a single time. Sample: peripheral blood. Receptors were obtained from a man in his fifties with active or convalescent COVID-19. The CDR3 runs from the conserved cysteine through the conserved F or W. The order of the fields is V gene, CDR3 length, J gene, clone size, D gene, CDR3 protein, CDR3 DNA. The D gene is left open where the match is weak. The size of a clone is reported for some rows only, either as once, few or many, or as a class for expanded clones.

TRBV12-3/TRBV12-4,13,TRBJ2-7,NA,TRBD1,CASSAQGVYEQYF,TGTGCCAGCAGTGCCCAGGGGGTCTACGAGCAGTACTTC
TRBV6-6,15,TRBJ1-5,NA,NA,CASSYLDRNGQPQHF,TGTGCCAGCAGTTACCTCGACAGGAACGGGCAGCCCCAGCATTTT
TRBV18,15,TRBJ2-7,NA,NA,CASSPAQGLNYEQYF,TGTGCCAGCTCACCTGCACAGGGACTAAACTACGAGCAGTACTTC
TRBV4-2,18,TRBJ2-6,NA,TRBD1,CASSQDAGGSSGANVLTF,TGTGCCAGCAGCCAAGATGCAGGGGGATCCTCTGGGGCCAACGTCCTGACTTTC
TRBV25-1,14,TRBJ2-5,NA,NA,CASGLDGKRETQYF,TGTGCCAGCGGGTTGGACGGGAAGCGAGAGACCCAGTACTTC
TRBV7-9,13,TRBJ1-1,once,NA,CASSIQQDTEAFF,TGTGCCAGCAGCATACAGCAGGACACTGAAGCTTTCTTT
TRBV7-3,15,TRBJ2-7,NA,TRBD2,CASSFGLAGWDEQYF,TGTGCCAGCAGTTTTGGACTAGCGGGTTGGGACGAGCAGTACTTC
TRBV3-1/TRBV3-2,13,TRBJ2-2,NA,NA,CASSLTNTGELFF,TGTGCCAGCAGCCTTACAAACACCGGGGAGCTGTTTTTT
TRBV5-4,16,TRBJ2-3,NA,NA,CASSGRTRPGTDTQYF,TGTGCCAGCAGCGGAAGGACGCGGCCGGGGACAGATACGCAGTATTTT
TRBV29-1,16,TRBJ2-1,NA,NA,CSVVGMGGAPYNEQFF,TGCAGCGTTGTGGGTATGGGGGGGGCGCCCTACAATGAGCAGTTCTTC
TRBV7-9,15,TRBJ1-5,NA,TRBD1,CASSQTGEDGQPQHF,TGTGCCAGCAGCCAGACAGGGGAAGATGGGCAGCCCCAGCATTTT
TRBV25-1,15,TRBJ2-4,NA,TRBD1,CASSNTGTGGDIQYF,TGTGCCAGCAGTAACACCGGGACAGGGGGAGACATTCAGTACTTC
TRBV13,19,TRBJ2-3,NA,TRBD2,CASSSPNGGGGAFTDTQYF,TGTGCCAGCAGCTCGCCCAATGGGGGCGGGGGGGCCTTCACAGATACGCAGTATTTT
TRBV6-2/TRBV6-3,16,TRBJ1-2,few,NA,CASSYRPHRTAYGYTF,TGTGCCAGCAGTTACAGACCACATCGGACAGCCTATGGCTACACCTTC
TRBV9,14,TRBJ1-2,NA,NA,CASTAWPGNYGYTF,TGTGCCAGCACTGCGTGGCCGGGGAACTATGGCTACACCTTC
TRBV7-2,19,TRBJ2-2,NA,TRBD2,CASSLAQAAGGVGTGELFF,TGTGCCAGCAGCTTAGCGCAAGCAGCGGGAGGTGTGGGGACCGGGGAGCTGTTTTTT
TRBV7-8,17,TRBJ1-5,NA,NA,CASSLDDSRNSNQPQHF,TGTGCCAGCAGCTTAGACGACAGCCGGAATAGCAATCAGCCCCAGCATTTT
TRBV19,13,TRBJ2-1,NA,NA,CASSPASVNEQFF,TGTGCCAGTAGTCCCGCTAGCGTCAATGAGCAGTTCTTC
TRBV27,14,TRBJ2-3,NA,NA,CASSLWAAGNTQYF,TGTGCCAGCAGTTTATGGGCCGCAGGAAATACGCAGTATTTT
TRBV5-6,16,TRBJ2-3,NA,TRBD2,CASSFSPGGSTDTQYF,TGTGCCAGCAGCTTCAGCCCGGGAGGGAGCACAGATACGCAGTATTTT
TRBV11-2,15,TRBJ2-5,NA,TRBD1,CASSLRTGGGETQYF,TGTGCCAGCAGCCTCAGAACAGGGGGTGGCGAGACCCAGTACTTC
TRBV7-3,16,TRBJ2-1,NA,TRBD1,CASSFAPRGPFNEQFF,TGTGCCAGCAGCTTCGCCCCAAGGGGGCCTTTCAATGAGCAGTTCTTC
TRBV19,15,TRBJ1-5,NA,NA,CASSLTVYSNQPQHF,TGTGCCAGTAGTCTGACAGTATATAGCAATCAGCCCCAGCATTTT
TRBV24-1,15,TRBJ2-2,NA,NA,CATSDFSGADWELFF,TGTGCCACCAGTGATTTCTCAGGGGCCGACTGGGAGCTGTTTTTT
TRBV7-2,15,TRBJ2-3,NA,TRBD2,CASSSNGLAGDTQYF,TGTGCCAGCAGCTCAAACGGGCTAGCGGGAGATACGCAGTATTTT
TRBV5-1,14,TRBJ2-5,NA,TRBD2,CASSTSGGQETQYF,TGCGCCAGCAGCACCTCGGGAGGACAAGAGACCCAGTACTTC
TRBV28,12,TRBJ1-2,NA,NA,CASLYSGGGYTF,TGTGCCAGCCTTTACTCCGGGGGTGGCTACACCTTC
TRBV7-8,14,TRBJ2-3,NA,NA,CASSSAVQGYTQYF,TGTGCCAGCAGCTCAGCCGTGCAGGGATATACGCAGTATTTT
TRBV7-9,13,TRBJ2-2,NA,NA,CASSFLPTGELFF,TGTGCCAGCAGCTTTCTCCCCACCGGGGAGCTGTTTTTT
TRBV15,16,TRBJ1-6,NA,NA,CATSRGGSGYNSPLHF,TGTGCCACCAGCAGAGGAGGCAGCGGCTATAATTCACCCCTCCACTTT
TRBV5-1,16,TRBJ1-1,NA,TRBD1,CASSEDRDGGGTEAFF,TGCGCCAGCAGCGAGGACAGGGATGGTGGGGGCACTGAAGCTTTCTTT
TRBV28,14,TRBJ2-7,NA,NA,CASSLPGSPYEQYF,TGTGCCAGCAGTCTGCCGGGGTCCCCCTACGAGCAGTACTTC